These 19 T cell receptor beta chains share one sample of origin, sequenced in a study of shared clonotypes between healthy human individuals (dated by TCRdb to the early 2020s). For the CD8 naive samples, CD45RO-negative cells were positively selected for CCR7, yielding a CD45RA+CCR7+ population from which TemRA cells were excluded. The library was produced with the immunoSEQ multiplex PCR assay. The table comes from immuneACCESS by way of TCRdb, which keeps in-frame sequences with V and J called. Part of the clones is missing from these tables; in studies checked, under half for an unresolved V gene and the rest for unknown reasons. A total of about 2 million clones appear in this sample, about 95% of them only once. The ten largest clones add up to 1.1% of the sample. Sequences were obtained from naive CD8+ T cells sorted from blood. This specimen's cell subset or site label, per the study, means: CD45RA+CCR7+. The receptors stem from a young man in good health.

J is TRBJ2-3 and V is TRBV6-4; TRBD2 matches at 8 bases. With 2 bases clipped from V and 1 base from J, the junction kept 2 bases outside the gene matches. CDR3 length equals 15 residues. Germline CDR1 and CDR2: MRHNA and SNTAGT. CDR3 residues: CASSDSGGGTDTQYF. CDR3 nucleotide sequence: TGTGCCAGCAGTGACAGCGGGGGAGGCACAGATACGCAGTATTTT.

As concerns this clone: The sample has other DNA sequences that encode this CDR3 too. The V gene is TRBV4-3, the J gene TRBJ2-7; D perhaps matches TRBD2 (6 bases). Trimming stripped 0 bases from V and 6 bases from J, with 12 bases between. This CDR3 is built from 14 residues. Germline-derived CDR1 and CDR2 are LGHNA and YSLEER. The DNA for the CDR3 is TGCGCCAGCAGCCAAGATACAAACGGGGGCGAGCAGTACTTC. This gives the protein CASSQDTNGGEQYF.

The rearrangement links TRBV5-6 to TRBJ1-5; the match to TRBD1 covers 7 bases. The CDR3 runs 17 residues. Germline assignment: CDR1 SGHDT and CDR2 YYEEEE. V shed 3 bases and J 1 base; nucleotides not matched to a gene: 10. The CDR3 nucleotides read TGTGCCAGCAGCTCATTTCGGACAGGTACGAGCAATCAGCCCCAGCATTTT. Protein sequence: CASSSFRTGTSNQPQHF.

The chain has TRBV10-3 and TRBJ2-7; TRBD2 matches 14 bases. Germline V lookup: CDR1 ENHRY, CDR2 SYGVKD. The V segment lost 10 bases and the J segment 3 bases; nucleotides outside the gene matches: 8. This CDR3 comprises 15 residues. The CDR3 reads CATTSGGAGFYEQYF. DNA of the CDR3: TGTGCCACGACTAGCGGGGGGGCAGGGTTCTACGAGCAGTACTTC.

The chain links TRBV28 to TRBJ2-1; TRBD2 is a possible D gene (6 bases). Trimming removed 5 bases from V and 4 bases from J, with 12 bases in between. The CDR3 length is 14 residues. The germline gives CDR1 MDHEN, CDR2 SYDVKM. This CDR3 reads CASSPGTGYNEQFF. The CDR3 coding sequence is TGTGCCAGCAGTCCAGGGACTGGATACAATGAGCAGTTCTTC.

The chain combines TRBV28 with TRBJ1-4; D gene ambiguous. This CDR3 contains 13 residues. The V and J ends lost 3 bases and 12 bases respectively, with 14 bases between them. CDR1 and CDR2 (germline): MDHEN, SYDVKM. The DNA of the CDR3 is TGTGCCAGCAGTTTGGTGGATACTGTAGAACTGTTTTTT. It codes for CASSLVDTVELFF.

V gene TRBV10-3 combines with J gene TRBJ2-1; TRBD2 matches at 15 bases. The CDR3 runs 17 residues. The germline gives CDR1 ENHRY, CDR2 SYGVKD. V trimming: 3 bases; J trimming: 4 bases; junction bases outside the gene matches: 4. CDR3: CAISDPGLAGGYNEQFF. DNA for the CDR3: TGTGCCATCAGTGACCCGGGACTAGCGGGGGGTTACAATGAGCAGTTCTTC.

The rearrangement uses TRBV10-1 and TRBJ2-1; D call uncertain. There are 15 residues in the CDR3. CDR1 and CDR2 (germline): WNHNN, SYGVQD (reference sequence). Trimming shortened V by 7 bases and J by 0 bases, and 13 bases separated the two germline ends. The CDR3 DNA is TGCGCCAGCATAGACGACAAGAGCTCCTACAATGAGCAGTTCTTC. This sequence encodes CASIDDKSSYNEQFF.

This rearrangement joins TRBV4-1 to TRBJ2-7, with unresolved D. The germline CDR1 and CDR2 sequences are MGHRA and YSYEKL. This CDR3 comprises 16 residues. The ends were cut back, 1 base at V and 0 bases at J, with 13 bases in the middle. The CDR3 coding sequence is TGCGCCAGCAGCCAAGTTTCGGCTGATAGCTCCTACGAGCAGTACTTC. Translating it yields CASSQVSADSSYEQYF.

This chain uses TRBV19 with TRBJ2-7; weak D call: TRBD2 (5 bases). Trimming removed 8 bases from V and 3 bases from J, with 11 bases in between. The CDR3 is made up of 12 amino acids. CDR1 is LNHDA and CDR2 is SQIVND in the germline V gene (reference sequence). Written as DNA, the CDR3 is TGTGCCAGTGGACCGGGATACTACGAGCAGTACTTC. Amino acid sequence: CASGPGYYEQYF.

The rearrangement joins TRBV7-9 to TRBJ2-5; weak D call: TRBD1 (5 bases). V was cut by 8 bases and J by 2 bases, with 9 bases left in between. The CDR3 is 12 residues long. Germline V gene sequence: CDR1 SEHNR, CDR2 FQNEAQ (reference sequence). CDR3 in DNA: TGTGCCAGCGGGGCACTACAAGAGACCCAGTACTTC. Protein sequence: CASGALQETQYF.

The chain links TRBV6-6 to TRBJ2-7; D perhaps matches TRBD2 (6 bases). This CDR3 is built from 15 residues. Trimming removed 5 bases from V and 2 bases from J, with 16 bases in between. Germline V CDR1 and CDR2: MNHNY, SVGAGI (reference sequence). The CDR3 DNA sequence: TGTGCCAGCAGTGATGCGGTGGAGGGTCCCTACGAGCAGTACTTC. Translation gives CASSDAVEGPYEQYF.

V gene TRBV13 combines with J gene TRBJ2-2; D gene unclear. Trimming took off 2 bases at V and 5 bases at J, with 15 bases between the two ends. The CDR3 spans 16 residues. CDR1 and CDR2 from the germline V gene are PRHDT and FYEKMQ (reference sequence). This CDR3 is CASSLSAVHGTGELFF. CDR3 in DNA: TGTGCCAGCAGCTTATCCGCGGTGCATGGAACCGGGGAGCTGTTTTTT.

This chain joins TRBV7-8 and TRBJ2-7, with 13 nucleotides matching TRBD2. This CDR3 is built from 18 residues. Germline V gives CDR1 SGHVS, CDR2 FQNEAQ. V trimming: 5 bases; J trimming: 2 bases; junction bases outside the gene matches: 12. CDR3 residues: CASSPGLAGVSGAYEQYF. CDR3 coding DNA: TGTGCCAGCAGCCCAGGACTAGCGGGAGTCAGTGGCGCCTACGAGCAGTACTTC.

The rearrangement uses TRBV6-5 and TRBJ1-2; the match to TRBD1 covers 7 bases. V shed 6 bases, J shed 6 bases, and the junction held 4 bases outside the gene matches. This CDR3 comprises 12 residues. Germline CDR1 is MNHEY and CDR2 is SVGAGI. This CDR3 reads CASRPQGDGYTF. In DNA, the CDR3 is TGTGCCAGCAGGCCTCAGGGGGATGGCTACACCTTC.

The chain recombines TRBV6-5 with TRBJ1-5; tentative D call: TRBD1 (5 bases). Trimming removed 0 bases from V and 9 bases from J, with 12 bases in between. The germline V gene has CDR1 MNHEY and CDR2 SVGAGI. The CDR3 length is 14 residues. The CDR3 bases are TGTGCCAGCAGTTACTCGCAGGGCGTCGGGCCCCAGCATTTT. Its translation: CASSYSQGVGPQHF.

The chain recombines TRBV7-9 with TRBJ1-1; 7 nucleotides align to TRBD1. The CDR3 contains 15 residues. Per the germline V gene, CDR1 is SEHNR and CDR2 is FQNEAQ (reference sequence). Unmatched junction bases numbered 3, after V lost 1 base and J lost 1 base. DNA of the CDR3: TGTGCCAGCAGCTTAGTTGAGGGGGCGAACACTGAAGCTTTCTTT. Translating gives CASSLVEGANTEAFF.

The rearrangement joins TRBV4-3 to TRBJ2-3; D may be TRBD2 (6 bases). The CDR3 sequence is 15 residues long. Per germline, CDR1 LGHNA and CDR2 YSLEER. The V and J ends lost 0 bases and 3 bases respectively, with 10 bases between them. The CDR3 DNA follows: TGCGCCAGCAGCCAAGATTGGGGGGTGACAGATACGCAGTATTTT. Protein sequence: CASSQDWGVTDTQYF.

V is TRBV5-4 and J is TRBJ2-3; TRBD1 matches at 8 bases. V shed 0 bases and J 2 bases; nucleotides not matched to a gene: 2. The CDR3 extends over 15 amino acids. Per the germline V gene, CDR1 is SGHNT and CDR2 is YYREEE (reference sequence). This chain's CDR3 is CASSLGQGSTDTQYF. DNA of the CDR3: TGTGCCAGCAGCTTGGGACAGGGGTCCACAGATACGCAGTATTTT.